The subject of this entry is one T cell receptor beta chain. This record belongs to a study of blood T cell repertoires in COVID-19. The overall study: Material from acute and convalescent COVID-19 was sourced from the United States, Italy and Spain. From T cells, B-cell-depleted T cells, or PBMCs came the material, which was cDNA or gDNA.

Authors' methods: The assay estimated nucleated cells by amplifying reference gene primers. This table comes from immunoSEQ multiplex PCR, and its TCRdb copy is limited to in-frame clones, with some not included. V and J calls and clone size follow that table, whereas D and trimming were derived from the DNA. Here the sample spans roughly 170,000 clones, approximately 85% being singletons. The V end was cut by 1 base, the J end by 7 bases, with 8 bases between. CDR3 length equals 12 residues. Germline loops: CDR1 SGHNT, CDR2 YYREEE (reference sequence). The Seattle patients, enrolled during active infection, were followed longitudinally.

The chain employs TRBV5-4 and TRBJ1-2; D remains ambiguous. Material for sequencing was peripheral blood. This receptor was taken from a woman in her fifties or sixties with COVID-19, enrolled during active disease. The CDR3 protein is CASSLRSGGYTF. As DNA, the CDR3 is TGTGCCAGCAGCTTGAGGAGCGGTGGCTACACCTTC.